This T cell receptor (beta chain) was sequenced during a study of shared clonotypes between healthy human individuals. This CDR3 spans 12 amino acids. V was cut by 3 bases and J by 5 bases, with 5 bases left in between. CDR1 is MDHEN and CDR2 is SYDVKM in the germline V gene. Method: immunoSEQ multiplex PCR; TCRdb's copy keeps in-frame clones and lacks some. The table includes 450,000 to 500,000 clones, approximately 80% detected once. The rearrangement joins TRBV28 to TRBJ1-5, with no clear D. The sample was PBMCs. The TCR was taken from a woman between 40 and 55 years old in good health. Some clones in this sample may be carry-over from other donors' samples. DNA for the CDR3: TGTGCCAGCAGTTTCACATATCAGCCCCAGCATTTT. Translating it yields CASSFTYQPQHF.